The T cell receptor beta chain under discussion was sequenced for a study of shared clonotypes between healthy human individuals. Study-level information: Participating donors consisted of a couple of women and a few men aged 18 to 49.

The CDR3 is 16 residues long. V was shortened by 2 bases and J by 5 bases, with 16 bases between the two germline ends. Germline V gene data show CDR1 as SEHNR and CDR2 as FQNEAQ (reference sequence). Execution of the assay was at deep level. Assay: immunoSEQ multiplex PCR; the TCRdb copy retains only in-frame clones and omits some. The data hold approximately 2.5 million clones, with around nine tenths observed a single time. The specimen was naive CD4+ T cells sorted from blood. Subset noted: CD45RA+ positively selected. This clonotype originated in a man aged 18 to 29 in good health. The genes are TRBV7-9 and TRBJ2-1; D may be TRBD2 (6 bases). Here the CDR3 DNA reads TGTGCCAGCAGCTTACCCGAGGCGGGAAACCACAATGAGCAGTTCTTC. Translating it yields CASSLPEAGNHNEQFF.